This passage covers 17 T cell receptor beta chains from one sample sequenced in a study of T-cell memory formation after mild COVID-19. TCRdb fed the 5' RACE reads into MiXCR, producing one record per CDR3 protein. The sample contains a few hundred thousand distinct CDR3 sequences, roughly 17% of which appear only once. Material: PBMCs or a T cell subset sorted from them (not recorded which). The receptors come from a man younger than 35 who had mild COVID-19 (a few samples of this study predate the infection). Cell type and time point are not known.

The sample holds a few counts of this clonotype. The chain uses TRBV7-9 and TRBJ2-7; D might be TRBD1 or TRBD2, each matching 5 bases. Per germline, CDR1 SEHNR and CDR2 FQNEAQ (reference sequence). V shed 10 bases and J shed 2 bases, with 15 bases lying between them. CDR3 size: 13 residues. The CDR3 loop is CAITGTQTYEQYF. In DNA form, the CDR3 reads TGTGCCATCACCGGGACGCAAACCTACGAGCAGTACTTC.

The table lists this clonotype with a few counts. The chain has TRBV20-1 and TRBJ1-1; tentatively, D is TRBD1 (5 bases). This CDR3 comprises 12 residues. V dropped 6 bases and J dropped 4 bases, with 12 bases sitting between them. Germline V gene sequence: CDR1 DFQATT, CDR2 SNEGSKA (reference sequence). The CDR3 coding sequence is TGCAGTGCGGCTCCGAGGGGCACTGAAGCTTTCTTT. Translated: CSAAPRGTEAFF.

The sample holds a few counts of this clonotype. The V gene is TRBV9, the J gene TRBJ2-1, with TRBD2 matching over 7 bases. The V gene end was trimmed by 0 bases and the J gene end by 9 bases; junction bases not matched to a gene: 0. The CDR3 totals 12 residues. Germline CDR1 is SGDLS and CDR2 is YYNGEE. CDR3 amino acids: CASSVERGEQFF. For the CDR3, the DNA is TGTGCCAGCAGCGTAGAGCGGGGTGAGCAGTTCTTC.

V and J are TRBV10-3 and TRBJ2-3; 7 nucleotides agree with TRBD2. CDR3 length equals 14 residues. Per germline, CDR1 ENHRY and CDR2 SYGVKD. V lost 6 bases, J lost 5 bases, and 8 bases stayed unmatched. The CDR3 DNA is TGTGCCATCAGCCCCAATACGGGGGGAGATACGCAGTATTTT. It is translated as CAISPNTGGDTQYF.

This clonotype was observed many times. The gene calls are TRBV7-2 and TRBJ2-5; no firm D call. There are 14 residues in the CDR3. Germline lookup yields CDR1 SGHTA and CDR2 FQGNSA. Trimming stripped 1 base from V and 4 bases from J, with 10 bases between. As DNA, the CDR3 is TGTGCCAGCAGCTTAGGAAGCGATCGAGAGACCCAGTACTTC. Translation gives CASSLGSDRETQYF.

Remarks on this clonotype: A read error may be the cause here, since a much bigger clone is one base away. This chain connects TRBV6-2 or TRBV6-3 to TRBJ2-7, with TRBD1 as a possible D gene (6 bases). Trimming stripped 6 bases from V and 3 bases from J, with 9 bases between. Looked up from germline, CDR1 is MNHEY and CDR2 is SVGEGT. The CDR3 covers 12 residues. The CDR3 DNA is TGTGCCAGCAGCGTGGACAGCTACGAGCAGTACGTC. It translates to CASSVDSYEQYV.

The rearrangement links TRBV28 to TRBJ1-2; D not resolved. Trimming removed 3 bases at V and 7 bases at J, with 15 bases between. Germline V gene lookup returns CDR1 MDHEN and CDR2 SYDVKM. This CDR3 is 14 amino acids long. Written as DNA, the CDR3 is TGTGCCAGCAGTTTCGGCCCAAACGAGGGTGGCTACACCTTC. Amino acid sequence: CASSFGPNEGGYTF.

This rearrangement joins TRBV9 to TRBJ2-7, with a possible D match to TRBD2 (7 bases). The germline V gene has CDR1 SGDLS and CDR2 YYNGEE. V lost 0 bases and J 7 bases, leaving 14 bases between the germline ends. The CDR3 is 14 amino acids. CDR3 loop: CASSVVGGPEEQYF. The CDR3 DNA reads as TGTGCCAGCAGCGTAGTCGGGGGGCCGGAAGAGCAGTACTTC. Looking up the rest from reference TRBV9 and TRBJ2-7 gives the full variable domain: DSGVTQTPKHLITATGQRVTLRCSPRSGDLSVYWYQQSLDQGLQFLIQYYNGEERAKGNILERFSAQQFPDLHSELNLSSLELGDSALYFCASSVVGGPEEQYFGPGTRLTVT.

The table lists this clonotype with a few counts. This rearrangement joins TRBV10-3 to TRBJ2-7; D call uncertain. Between the trimmed V and J ends, which lost 4 bases and 3 bases, there was a span of 10 bases. The V gene's germline CDR1 is ENHRY and CDR2 SYGVKD. This CDR3 contains 13 residues. The CDR3 sequence: CAISALQDYEQYV. CDR3 in DNA: TGTGCCATCAGTGCCCTCCAAGACTACGAGCAGTACGTC.

This chain connects TRBV6-5 to TRBJ1-3, with no clear D. The CDR3 runs to 13 residues. Trimming removed 7 bases at V and 2 bases at J, with 9 bases between. Germline V gene lookup returns CDR1 MNHEY and CDR2 SVGAGI. CDR3 DNA sequence: TGTGCCAGCACTGAACTCCCTGGAAACACCATATATTTT. It is translated as CASTELPGNTIYF.

V usage is TRBV28 and J usage is TRBJ2-7; 7 bases agree with TRBD1. The CDR3 totals 14 residues. The ends lost 5 bases at V and 1 base at J; junction bases unmatched: 5. Per the germline V gene, CDR1 is MDHEN and CDR2 is SYDVKM. This CDR3 reads CASSTGTASYEQYV. For the CDR3, the DNA is TGTGCCAGCAGTACCGGGACAGCGTCCTACGAGCAGTACGTC.

The V call is TRBV6-5, the J call TRBJ2-7, with no clear D. This CDR3 contains 14 residues. Trimming cost V 6 bases and J 0 bases, with 12 bases left between them. Germline CDR1 and CDR2: MNHEY and SVGAGI. CDR3 in DNA: TGTGCCAGCAGCAAGATGAGGAGCTCCTACGAGCAGTACTTC. Amino acid sequence: CASSKMRSSYEQYF.

This clonotype was seen repeatedly, ten times or more. The chain recombines TRBV11-2 with TRBJ2-1; no firm D call. The CDR3 is made up of 13 amino acids. V was cut by 1 base and J by 7 bases, with 8 bases left in between. Germline V gives CDR1 SGHAT, CDR2 FQNNGV. In DNA, the CDR3 is TGTGCCAGCAGCTTAGGGCAGGCTAATGAGCAGTTCTTC. It codes for CASSLGQANEQFF.

This clonotype was detected a few times. This CDR3 reads CASSTSLWLNTGELFF. The CDR3 DNA reads TGTGCCAGCAGTACCTCTTTATGGCTGAACACCGGGGAGCTGTTTTTT. The chain couples TRBV28 to TRBJ2-2; D not certain. Trimming removed 5 bases at V and 1 base at J, with 14 bases between. Germline loops: CDR1 MDHEN, CDR2 SYDVKM. The CDR3 consists of 16 residues. The variable domain in full, with the rest retrieved from reference TRBV28 and TRBJ2-2, is DVKVTQSSRYLVKRTGEKVFLECVQDMDHENMFWYRQDPGLGLRLIYFSYDVKMKEKGDIPEGYSVSREKKERFSLILESASTNQTSMYLCASSTSLWLNTGELFFGEGSRLTVL.

This chain links TRBV9 with TRBJ2-2; the match to TRBD2 covers 8 bases. The CDR3 runs to 16 residues. J gave up 3 bases and V 3 bases, and 7 bases lay outside the gene matches. Germline loops: CDR1 SGDLS, CDR2 YYNGEE. In nucleotides, the CDR3 is TGTGCCAGCAGCGCCCCCGGGGGGGCAGACACCGGGGAGCTGTTTTTT. This translates into CASSAPGGADTGELFF.

This chain connects TRBV18 to TRBJ1-2; TRBD1 agrees at 8 bases. CDR3 length equals 13 residues. Germline CDR1 is KGHSH and CDR2 is LQKENI. The ends lost 6 bases at V and 6 bases at J; junction bases unmatched: 6. This CDR3 reads CASSLDRDNGYTF. Written as DNA, the CDR3 is TGTGCCAGCTCGCTGGACAGGGATAATGGCTACACCTTC.

This clonotype turned up a few times. The chain recombines TRBV6-2 or TRBV6-3 with TRBJ2-3; D may be TRBD1 or TRBD2 (5 bases each). CDR1 is MNHEY, CDR2 SVGEGT, per germline. The germline V and J ends were trimmed by 6 bases and 2 bases, with 9 bases remaining between them. This CDR3 region has 13 residues. The CDR3 DNA reads TGTGCCAGCAGGGGGACCCTCACAGATACGCAGTATTTT. Amino acids: CASRGTLTDTQYF.